This TCR beta chain was sequenced during a study of post-analysis software for immune sequencing data. The CDR3 sequence is 15 residues long. The V gene lost 2 bases and the J gene lost 7 bases, with 16 bases spanning the gap. Germline assignment: CDR1 SGHRS and CDR2 YFSETQ. The library was made from cDNA and included unique molecular identifiers. TCRdb re-analysed the PCR reads in MiXCR, keeping a single row per CDR3 protein. This table holds 150,000 or so distinct CDR3 sequences, under 40% found once. The source material was blood, sampled after autologous hematopoietic stem cell transplantation. This receptor was obtained from a girl aged 10 to 17 with multiple sclerosis. The V call is TRBV5-1, the J call TRBJ2-1; the D gene is possibly TRBD2 (6 bases). CDR3 DNA: TGCGCCAGCAGCTTAGTAGCGGTGAATAGGAATGAGCAGTTCTTC. Translation: CASSLVAVNRNEQFF.